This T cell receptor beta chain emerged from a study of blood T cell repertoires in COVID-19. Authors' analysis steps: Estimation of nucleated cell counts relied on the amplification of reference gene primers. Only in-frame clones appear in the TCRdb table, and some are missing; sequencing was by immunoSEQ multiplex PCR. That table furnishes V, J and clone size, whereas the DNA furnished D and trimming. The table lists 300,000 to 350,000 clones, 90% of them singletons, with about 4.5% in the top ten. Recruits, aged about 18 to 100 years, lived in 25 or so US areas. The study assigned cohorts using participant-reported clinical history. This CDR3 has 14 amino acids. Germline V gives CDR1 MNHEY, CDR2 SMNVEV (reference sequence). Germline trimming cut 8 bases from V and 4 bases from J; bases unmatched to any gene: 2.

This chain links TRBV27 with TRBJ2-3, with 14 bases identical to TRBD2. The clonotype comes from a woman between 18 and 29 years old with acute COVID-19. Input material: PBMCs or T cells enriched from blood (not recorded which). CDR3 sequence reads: CASRLAGGSDTQYF. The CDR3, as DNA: TGTGCCAGCCGACTAGCGGGAGGGTCAGATACGCAGTATTTT.